This TCR beta chain comes out of a study of PD-1 blockade in classical Hodgkin lymphoma. Study context: Patients received nivolumab 3 mg/kg intravenously every 2 weeks. Points from the study as a whole: CD4+ but not CD8+ TCR diversity rose significantly by C4D1. The repertoire differences lack a defined cause, possibly disease activity or prior therapy.

This CDR3 has 14 amino acids. From germline, CDR1 is SGHDT and CDR2 YYEEEE. Between the trimmed V and J ends, which lost 3 bases and 6 bases, there was a span of 13 bases. A word on this clone: Its target is not known.

Every patient experienced relapse after autologous stem cell transplantation, and brentuximab vedotin exposure varied. When best responses were assessed, they were complete response, partial response or progressive disease. Method: immunoSEQ multiplex PCR; TCRdb's copy keeps in-frame clones and lacks some. The sample has about 40,000 clones; 60% to 85% are singletons. The TCR originated in a human donor with classical Hodgkin lymphoma. The rearrangement joins TRBV5-6 to TRBJ2-1; D remains unclear. Sequencing was performed on peripheral blood mononuclear cells (PBMCs), taken at baseline. CDR3 in DNA: TGTGCCAGCAGCTCCCCGGGTTCCAGCAATGAGCAGTTCTTC. Encoded protein: CASSSPGSSNEQFF.